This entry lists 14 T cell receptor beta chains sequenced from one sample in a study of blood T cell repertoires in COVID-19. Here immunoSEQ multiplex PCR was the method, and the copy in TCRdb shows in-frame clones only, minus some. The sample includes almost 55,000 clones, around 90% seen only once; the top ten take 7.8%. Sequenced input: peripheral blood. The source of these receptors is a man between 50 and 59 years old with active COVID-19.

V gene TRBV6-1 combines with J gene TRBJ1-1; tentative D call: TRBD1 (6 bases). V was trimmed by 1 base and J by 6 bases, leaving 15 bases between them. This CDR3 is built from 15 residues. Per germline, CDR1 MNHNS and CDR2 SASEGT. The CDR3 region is CASSEEGRGSPEAFF. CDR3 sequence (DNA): TGTGCCAGCAGTGAAGAGGGCAGGGGTTCGCCTGAAGCTTTCTTT.

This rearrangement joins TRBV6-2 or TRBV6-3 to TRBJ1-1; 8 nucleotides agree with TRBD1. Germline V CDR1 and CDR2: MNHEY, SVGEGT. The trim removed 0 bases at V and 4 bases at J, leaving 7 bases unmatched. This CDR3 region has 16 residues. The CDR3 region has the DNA TGTGCCAGCAGTTACTCCCAGGGGGCTGTGATCACTGAAGCTTTCTTT. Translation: CASSYSQGAVITEAFF.

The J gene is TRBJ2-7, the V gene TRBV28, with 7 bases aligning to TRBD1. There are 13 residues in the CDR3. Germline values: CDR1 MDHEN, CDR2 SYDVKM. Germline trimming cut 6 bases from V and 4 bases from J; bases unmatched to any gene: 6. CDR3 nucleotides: TGTGCCAGCAGATCGGGACAGAATTACGAGCAGTACTTC. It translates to CASRSGQNYEQYF.

CDR3 amino acids: CASSLLYNEQFF. The CDR3 nucleotides are TGTGCCAGCAGCTTACTATACAATGAGCAGTTCTTC. This rearrangement joins TRBV7-2 to TRBJ2-1; unclear D gene. Trimming removed 2 bases from V and 4 bases from J, with 3 bases in between. CDR1 is SGHTA, CDR2 FQGNSA, per germline. The CDR3 is 12 residues long.

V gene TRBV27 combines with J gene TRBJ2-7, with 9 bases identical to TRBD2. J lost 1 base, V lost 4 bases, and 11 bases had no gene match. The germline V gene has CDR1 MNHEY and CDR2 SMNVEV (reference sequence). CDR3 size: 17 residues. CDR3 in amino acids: CASSSSPPSGVSYEQYF. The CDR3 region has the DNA TGTGCCAGCAGTTCCTCCCCTCCTAGCGGGGTATCCTACGAGCAGTACTTC.

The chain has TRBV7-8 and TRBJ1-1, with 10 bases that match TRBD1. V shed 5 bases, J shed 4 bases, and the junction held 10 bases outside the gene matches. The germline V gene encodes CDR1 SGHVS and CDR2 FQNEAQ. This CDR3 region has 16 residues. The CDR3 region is CASSERTGGMGTEAFF. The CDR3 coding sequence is TGTGCCAGCAGCGAACGGACAGGGGGTATGGGCACTGAAGCTTTCTTT.

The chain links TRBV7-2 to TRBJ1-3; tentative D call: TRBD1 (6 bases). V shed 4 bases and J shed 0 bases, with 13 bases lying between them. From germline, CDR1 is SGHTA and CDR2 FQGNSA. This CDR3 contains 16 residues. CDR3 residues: CASSSQGGVSGNTIYF. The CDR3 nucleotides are TGTGCCAGCAGCTCGCAAGGGGGGGTCTCTGGAAACACCATATATTTT.

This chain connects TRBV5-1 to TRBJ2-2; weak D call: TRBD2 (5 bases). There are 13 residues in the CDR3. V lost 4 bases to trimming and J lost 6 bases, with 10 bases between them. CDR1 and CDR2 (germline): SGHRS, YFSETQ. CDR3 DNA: TGCGCCAGCAGCACAACTAGGTCCGGGGAGCTGTTTTTT. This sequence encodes CASSTTRSGELFF.

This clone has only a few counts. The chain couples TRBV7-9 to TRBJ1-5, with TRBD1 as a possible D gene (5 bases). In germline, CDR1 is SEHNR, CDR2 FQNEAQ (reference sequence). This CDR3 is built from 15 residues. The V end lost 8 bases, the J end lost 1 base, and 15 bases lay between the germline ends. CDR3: CASQREGLSNQPQHF. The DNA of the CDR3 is TGTGCCAGCCAAAGGGAGGGGTTAAGCAATCAGCCCCAGCATTTT.

CDR3 sequence (DNA): TGTGCCAGCAGGTGGACTAGCGGAACCTACGAGCAGTACTTC. Its protein is CASRWTSGTYEQYF. The chain is built from TRBV6-5 and TRBJ2-7; 10 bases align to TRBD2. Trimming at V came to 6 bases and at J to 2 bases, leaving 4 bases not matched to a gene. The CDR3 is made up of 14 amino acids. Germline assignment: CDR1 MNHEY and CDR2 SVGAGI.

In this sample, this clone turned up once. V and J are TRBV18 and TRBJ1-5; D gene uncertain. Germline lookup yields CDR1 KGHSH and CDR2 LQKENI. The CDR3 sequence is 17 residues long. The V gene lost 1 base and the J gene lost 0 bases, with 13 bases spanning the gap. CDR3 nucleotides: TGTGCCAGCTCACCACGAGGGCAGACCAATAGCAATCAGCCCCAGCATTTT. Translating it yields CASSPRGQTNSNQPQHF.

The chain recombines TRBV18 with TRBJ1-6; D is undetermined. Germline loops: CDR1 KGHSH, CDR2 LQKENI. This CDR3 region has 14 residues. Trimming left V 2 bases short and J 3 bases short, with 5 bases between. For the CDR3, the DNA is TGTGCCAGCTCACCAACTCTCTATAATTCACCCCTCCACTTT. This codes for CASSPTLYNSPLHF.

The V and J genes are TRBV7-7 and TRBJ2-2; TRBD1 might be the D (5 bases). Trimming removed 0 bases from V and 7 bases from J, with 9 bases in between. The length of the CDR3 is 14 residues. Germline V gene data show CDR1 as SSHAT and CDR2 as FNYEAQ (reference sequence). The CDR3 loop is CASSLAGVDGELFF. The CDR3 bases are TGTGCCAGCAGCTTAGCAGGGGTGGACGGGGAGCTGTTTTTT.

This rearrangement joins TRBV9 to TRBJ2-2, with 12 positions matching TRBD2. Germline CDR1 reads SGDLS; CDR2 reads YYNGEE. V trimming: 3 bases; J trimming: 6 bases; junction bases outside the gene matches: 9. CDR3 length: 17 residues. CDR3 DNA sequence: TGTGCCAGCAGCGCCGCAAGACTAGCGGGAGATCCCGGGGAGCTGTTTTTT. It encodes CASSAARLAGDPGELFF.